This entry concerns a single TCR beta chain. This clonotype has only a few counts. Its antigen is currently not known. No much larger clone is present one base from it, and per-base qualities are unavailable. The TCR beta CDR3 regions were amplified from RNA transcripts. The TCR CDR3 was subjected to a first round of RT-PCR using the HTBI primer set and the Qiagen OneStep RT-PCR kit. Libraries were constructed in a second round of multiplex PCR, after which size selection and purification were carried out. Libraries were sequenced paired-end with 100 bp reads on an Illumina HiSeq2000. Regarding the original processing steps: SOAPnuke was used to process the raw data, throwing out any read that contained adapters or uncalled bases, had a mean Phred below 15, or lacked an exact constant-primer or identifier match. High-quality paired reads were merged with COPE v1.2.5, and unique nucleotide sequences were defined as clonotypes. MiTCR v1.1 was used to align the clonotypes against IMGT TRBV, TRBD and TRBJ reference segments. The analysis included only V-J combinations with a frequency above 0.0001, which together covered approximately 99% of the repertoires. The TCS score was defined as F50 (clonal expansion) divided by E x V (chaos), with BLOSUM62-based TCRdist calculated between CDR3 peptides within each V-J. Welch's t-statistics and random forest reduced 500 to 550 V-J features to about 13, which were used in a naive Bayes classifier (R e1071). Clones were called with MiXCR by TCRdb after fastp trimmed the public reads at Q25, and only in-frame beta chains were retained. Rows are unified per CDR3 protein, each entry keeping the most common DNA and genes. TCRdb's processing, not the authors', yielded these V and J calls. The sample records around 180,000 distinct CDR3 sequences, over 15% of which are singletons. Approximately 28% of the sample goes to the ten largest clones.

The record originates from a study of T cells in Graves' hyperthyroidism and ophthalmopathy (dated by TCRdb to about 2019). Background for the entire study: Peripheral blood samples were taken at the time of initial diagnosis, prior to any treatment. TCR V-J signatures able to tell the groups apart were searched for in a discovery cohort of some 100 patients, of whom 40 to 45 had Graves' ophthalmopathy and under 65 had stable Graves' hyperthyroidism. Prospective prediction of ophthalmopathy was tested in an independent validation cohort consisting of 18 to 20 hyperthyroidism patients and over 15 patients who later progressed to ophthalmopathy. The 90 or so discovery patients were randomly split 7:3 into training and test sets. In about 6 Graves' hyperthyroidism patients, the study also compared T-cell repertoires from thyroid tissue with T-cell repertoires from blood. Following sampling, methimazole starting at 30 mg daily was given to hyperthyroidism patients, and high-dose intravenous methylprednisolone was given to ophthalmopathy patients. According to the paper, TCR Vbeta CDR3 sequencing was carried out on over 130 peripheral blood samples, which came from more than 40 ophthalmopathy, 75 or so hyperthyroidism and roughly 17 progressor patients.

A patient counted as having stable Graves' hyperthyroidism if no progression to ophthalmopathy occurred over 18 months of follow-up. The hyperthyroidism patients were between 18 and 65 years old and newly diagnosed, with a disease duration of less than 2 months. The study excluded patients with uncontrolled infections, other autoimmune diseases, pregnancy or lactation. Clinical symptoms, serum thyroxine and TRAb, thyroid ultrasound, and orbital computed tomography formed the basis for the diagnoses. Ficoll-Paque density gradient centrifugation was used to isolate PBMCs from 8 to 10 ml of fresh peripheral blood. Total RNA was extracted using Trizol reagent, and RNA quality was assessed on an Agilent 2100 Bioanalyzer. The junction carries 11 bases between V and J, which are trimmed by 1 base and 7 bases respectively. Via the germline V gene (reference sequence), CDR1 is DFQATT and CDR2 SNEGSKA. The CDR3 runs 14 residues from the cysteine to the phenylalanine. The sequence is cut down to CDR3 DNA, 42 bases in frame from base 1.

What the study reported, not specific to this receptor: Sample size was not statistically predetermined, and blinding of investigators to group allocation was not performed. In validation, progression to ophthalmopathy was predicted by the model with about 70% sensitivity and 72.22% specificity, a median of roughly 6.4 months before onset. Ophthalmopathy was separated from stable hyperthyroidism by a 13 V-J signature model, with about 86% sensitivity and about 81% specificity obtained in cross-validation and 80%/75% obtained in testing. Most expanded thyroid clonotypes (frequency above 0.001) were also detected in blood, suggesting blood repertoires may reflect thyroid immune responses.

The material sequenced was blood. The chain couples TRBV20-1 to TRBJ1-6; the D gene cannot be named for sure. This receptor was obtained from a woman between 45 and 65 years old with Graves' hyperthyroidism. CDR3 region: CSARVATENSPLHF. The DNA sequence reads TGCAGTGCTAGAGTGGCTACAGAAAATTCACCCCTCCACTTT.